This T cell receptor beta chain was documented in a study of T cells after yellow fever vaccination. Notes on the study in general: Subsequent booster samples again held most clones from primary vaccination (less than 98% CD4, 85% to 90% CD8).

This clonotype was seen many times. Its antigen is still unknown. Generation of TCR cDNA used 5'RACE template switching (which added a universal primer site and UMIs). Via MiXCR, TCRdb re-called the 5' RACE reads, giving one row per CDR3 protein. There are roughly 49,000 distinct CDR3 sequences in the sample; roughly 7% occur only once, and 25% to 35% lies in the top ten. The germline V and J ends were trimmed by 0 bases and 3 bases, with 10 bases remaining between them. CDR3 length equals 14 residues. CDR1 is SGHDT, CDR2 YYEEEE, per germline. The source was CD8+ T cells sorted from PBMCs, collected approximately 16 days after the first yellow fever vaccination. The V call is TRBV5-6, the J call TRBJ2-7; D not resolved. The sequence was collected from a man aged 18 to 29 who received the YFV17D yellow fever vaccine. DNA for the CDR3: TGTGCCAGCAGCTTGGAGGGTAGGATCTACGAGCAGTACGTC. Translating it yields CASSLEGRIYEQYV.